This T cell receptor beta chain stems from a study of shared clonotypes between healthy human individuals. Study results and caveats: Among several donors, roughly 5% of naive CD4 clonotypes were found in common. In the sorted subsets, rarefaction showed sequencing was incomplete despite large depth. Among donors, sharing of clonotypes was expected to be affected by sequencing depth.

Regarding this clone: The antigen is unknown.

Germline trimming cut 6 bases from V and 1 base from J; bases unmatched to any gene: 1. Germline values: CDR1 ENHRY, CDR2 SYGVKD. The CDR3 contains 14 residues. Here immunoSEQ multiplex PCR was the method, and the copy in TCRdb shows in-frame clones only, minus some. In the table there are a few hundred thousand clones, around 96% of which are singletons. This sequence joins TRBV10-3 and TRBJ2-3, with 10 bases fitting TRBD1. Sequenced input: memory CD8+ T cells sorted from blood. Stated subset: CD45RO+ cells pooled with CCR7-negative TemRA cells. The source of this sequence is a man aged 25-45 years in good health. The CDR3 loop reads CAISGQGGTDTQYF. CDR3 in DNA: TGTGCCATCAGCGGACAGGGGGGCACAGATACGCAGTATTTT.